Described below is a single TCR beta chain sequence and its context. Its antigen remains unknown. Noted time point: cycle 4 day 1 (C4D1), after 6 weeks of nivolumab. There was relapse after autologous stem cell transplantation in every patient, and there was variation in brentuximab vedotin exposure. This specimen belongs to a study of PD-1 blockade in classical Hodgkin lymphoma. Germline CDR1 is MGHDK and CDR2 is SYGVNS. The V gene end was trimmed by 3 bases and the J gene end by 2 bases; junction bases not matched to a gene: 4. The length of the CDR3 is 16 residues. Repertoires were generated with immunoSEQ multiplex PCR, while TCRdb's copy carries only in-frame clones and drops some. The table records more than 95,000 clones, more than 70% of them present only once. General study findings and limits: The CD4+ diversity rise by C4D1 was clearest in complete responders. Individuals initiating nivolumab under 1 year after ASCT were excluded. Healthy donors reportedly exceeded newly diagnosed patients in baseline TCR diversity. Baseline diversity resembling that of newly diagnosed patients was seen in complete responders.

The source was peripheral blood mononuclear cells (PBMCs), collected before the fourth cycle of nivolumab. The receptor was derived from a human donor with classical Hodgkin lymphoma. V is TRBV25-1 and J is TRBJ2-3, with TRBD2 matching over 11 bases. The CDR3 sequence: CASSEGLAEYTDTQYF. Here the CDR3 DNA reads TGTGCCAGCAGTGAGGGACTAGCGGAATACACAGATACGCAGTATTTT. The full variable domain, completed using reference TRBV25-1 and TRBJ2-3, is EADIYQTPRYLVIGTGKKITLECSQTMGHDKMYWYQQDPGMELHLIHYSYGVNSTEKGDLSSESTVSRIRTEHFPLTLESARPSHTSQYLCASSEGLAEYTDTQYFGPGTRLTVL.